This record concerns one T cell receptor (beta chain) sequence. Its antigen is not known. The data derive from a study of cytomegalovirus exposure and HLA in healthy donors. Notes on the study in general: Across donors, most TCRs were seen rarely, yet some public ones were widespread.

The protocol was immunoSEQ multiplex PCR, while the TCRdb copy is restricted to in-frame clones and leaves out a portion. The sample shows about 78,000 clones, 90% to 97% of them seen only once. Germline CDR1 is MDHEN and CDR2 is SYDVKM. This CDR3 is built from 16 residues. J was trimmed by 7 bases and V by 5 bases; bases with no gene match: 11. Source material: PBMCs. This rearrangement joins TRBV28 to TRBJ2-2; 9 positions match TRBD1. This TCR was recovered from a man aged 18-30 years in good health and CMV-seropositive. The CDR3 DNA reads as TGTGCCAGCAGTACTACCAGACAGGGGGTTGGCGGGGAGCTGTTTTTT. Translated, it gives CASSTTRQGVGGELFF.